A single T cell receptor (beta chain) is shown here with its context. There are a few counts of this clonotype. Its recognized antigen is unknown. Qualities for individual bases were not recorded, and no much larger clone is one base off. From its cysteine to its phenylalanine, the CDR3 spans 17 amino acids. The only DNA kept is the CDR3, 51 bases in frame from the first base. The germline V gene sets CDR1 to SGHRS and CDR2 to YFSETQ. Germline trimming amounts to 4 bases on V and 3 bases on J, with 7 as the count of junction bases outside the gene matches. The entry originates in a study of regulatory T cells in long-lasting Graves disease (dated by TCRdb to about 2021). For context, the study as a whole: In the newly diagnosed Graves' disease group, patients had been taking antithyroid drugs for less than 3 months. The study took place in China and was registered as a clinical trial. Persistent Graves' disease patients were compared with newly diagnosed Graves' disease patients by peripheral blood TCR sequencing and RNA sequencing. A total of some 35 samples underwent TCR sequencing: around 13 from persistent and around 20 from newly diagnosed Graves' disease patients. Results and caveats for the whole study, not just this receptor: Patients with persistent disease shared more public clonotypes (about 2,900) than newly diagnosed patients did (roughly 970). Persistent Graves' disease patients showed lower TCR Shannon entropy and fewer highly expanded clones than newly diagnosed patients, suggesting clonal expansion. The authors noted that the small sample size was a limitation that may lower accuracy. Sequencing and analysis were limited to the TCR beta chain. Only peripheral blood was studied, because thyroid tissue, the primary lesion, was inaccessible. TRBV28, TRBJ1-2 and TRBJ2-5 were preferentially used in persistent disease, while TRBV20-1 and TRBJ2-1 were favored in newly diagnosed disease.

The sample's time point, from its label and the paper: newly diagnosed GD, antithyroid drugs for less than 3 months. RNA was extracted from PBMCs in TRIzol for both TCR sequencing and RNA sequencing. The diagnosis of Graves' disease was made according to American Thyroid Association guidelines. The patients came from an endocrinology department in Xi'an, China. Each patient gave 9 to 10 milliliters of peripheral blood, collected in an EDTA anticoagulant tube. PBMCs were isolated by Ficoll Paque Plus density gradient separation without further T cell sorting. An Agilent 2100 Bioanalyzer and agarose gel were used to check RNA quality, while a NanoDrop 2000 measured RNA concentration. Library construction relied on multiplex PCR. TCRdb records Illumina HiSeq 4000 as the sequencer. TCR beta libraries were built with iRepertoire HTBI primers and Arm-PCR amplification of CDR3 regions. Before sequencing, the PCR products underwent gel purification. The paper's processing steps were these. Gene usage analysis of CDR3 amino acid clonotypes used the 62 TRBV and around 13 TRBJ segments found across samples. COPE and FqMerger were used to merge the filtered high-quality paired reads into contigs. BLAST was used to align contigs to the IMGT TRBV, TRBD and TRBJ reference genes, and CDR3 was defined following IMGT. Any clonotype with a frequency above 0.1% was counted as a highly expanded clone. Shannon entropy was used to measure repertoire diversity, and the Gini coefficient was used to measure V-J evenness. A clonotype found in more than one individual was treated as public. TCRdb trimmed the raw reads at Q25, called clones with MiXCR and kept productive beta chains. CDR3 protein sequences are deduplicated, and each keeps its most common genes and DNA. The authors' filters were not applied to this entry. The sample has a few hundred thousand distinct CDR3 sequences on record, about 12% of them singletons. 15% to 20% of the sample belongs to the ten largest clones.

A further study also used this sample, focusing on T cells in Graves' hyperthyroidism and ophthalmopathy. Reported in the second study: Stable Graves' hyperthyroidism was defined as the absence of progression to ophthalmopathy over 18 months of follow-up. Hyperthyroidism patients were aged 18 to 65 years and newly diagnosed, with disease duration of less than 2 months. Patients with uncontrolled infections, other autoimmune diseases, pregnancy or lactation were excluded. Diagnoses were based on clinical symptoms, serum thyroxine and TRAb, thyroid ultrasound and orbital computed tomography. The TCR CDR3 was subjected to a first round of RT-PCR using the HTBI primer set and the Qiagen OneStep RT-PCR kit. Most expanded thyroid clonotypes (frequency above 0.001) were also detected in blood, a finding suggesting that blood repertoires may reflect thyroid immune responses. A 13 V-J signature model separated ophthalmopathy from stable hyperthyroidism, with over 85% sensitivity and roughly 82% specificity in cross-validation and 80%/75% in testing. In validation, progression to ophthalmopathy was predicted by the model with approximately 67% sensitivity and roughly 76% specificity, a median of about 6.4 months before onset. To identify distinguishing TCR V-J signatures, a discovery cohort of around 100 patients was used, comprising some 45 with Graves' ophthalmopathy and about 59 with stable Graves' hyperthyroidism. Prospective prediction of ophthalmopathy was tested in an independent validation cohort of 18 to 20 hyperthyroidism patients and around 16 patients who later progressed to ophthalmopathy. The 100 or so discovery patients were randomly split 7:3 into training and test sets. In more than five Graves' hyperthyroidism patients, the study also compared T-cell repertoires from thyroid tissue with T-cell repertoires from blood. After sampling, hyperthyroidism patients received methimazole starting at 30 mg daily, and ophthalmopathy patients received high-dose intravenous methylprednisolone. The libraries were constructed in a second round of multiplex PCR and then size-selected and purified. The libraries were sequenced on an Illumina HiSeq2000 using paired-end 100 bp reads. Raw data were processed with SOAPnuke, discarding reads with adapters, uncalled bases, mean Phred below 15, or no exact constant-primer or identifier match. High-quality paired reads were merged with COPE v1.2.5, and unique nucleotide sequences were defined as clonotypes. Clonotypes were aligned to IMGT TRBV, TRBD and TRBJ reference segments using MiTCR v1.1. Analysis was restricted to V-J combinations with a frequency above 0.0001, which covered 99% to 99.2% of repertoires. A TCS score was defined as the ratio of F50 (clonal expansion) to E x V (chaos), with BLOSUM62-based TCRdist applied between CDR3 peptides within each V-J. Welch's t-statistics and random forest reduced 450 to 600 V-J features to around 14, which were used in a naive Bayes classifier (R e1071). Sample size was not statistically predetermined, and investigators were not blinded to group allocation. According to the paper, TCR Vbeta CDR3 sequencing was carried out on 135 peripheral blood samples, which came from 40 to 45 ophthalmopathy, some 73 hyperthyroidism and about 17 progressor patients.

The clonotype comes from a woman aged 18-29 years with Graves disease. Donor details come from another sample of the same person, matched by shared clones. Specimen: peripheral blood mononuclear cells (PBMCs), collected at new diagnosis, from a patient treated with antithyroid drugs. The chain employs TRBV5-1 and TRBJ1-4; 12 bases in between match TRBD1. The sequenced DNA: TGCGCCAGCAGCCATGGGACAGGGGGCTATGCTAATGAAAAACTGTTTTTT. Protein translation: CASSHGTGGYANEKLFF.